This T cell receptor beta chain was observed in a study of blood T cell repertoires in COVID-19. On the study more broadly: COVID-19 samples, acute and convalescent, were from the United States, Italy and Spain.

This CDR3 spans 14 amino acids. Trimming pared 1 base from V and 5 bases from J, leaving 11 bases between. Germline V CDR1 and CDR2: SGHVS, FQNEAQ. Assay: immunoSEQ multiplex PCR; the TCRdb copy retains only in-frame clones and omits some. The sample holds 28,000 or so clones, around 90% seen once. Seattle patient enrollment occurred during active infection, with longitudinal follow-up thereafter. Material for sequencing was peripheral blood. The sequence derives from a man in his 60s with COVID-19, enrolled during active disease. The chain combines TRBV7-8 with TRBJ2-5, with D maybe TRBD1 (6 bases). As DNA, the CDR3 is TGTGCCAGCAGCTTAGGGCAGGGGTTTGAGACCCAGTACTTC. Encoded protein: CASSLGQGFETQYF.